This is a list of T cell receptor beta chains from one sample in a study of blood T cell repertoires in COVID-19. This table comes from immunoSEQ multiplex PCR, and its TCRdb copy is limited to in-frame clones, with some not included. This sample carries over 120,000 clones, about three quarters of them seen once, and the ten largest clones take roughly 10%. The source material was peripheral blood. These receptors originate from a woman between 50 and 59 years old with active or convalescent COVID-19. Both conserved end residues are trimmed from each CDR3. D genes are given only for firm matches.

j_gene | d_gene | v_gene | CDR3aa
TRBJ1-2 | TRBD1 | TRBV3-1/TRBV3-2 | ASSQGWTGATGYT
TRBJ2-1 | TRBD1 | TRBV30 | AWSLLTGEFEQF
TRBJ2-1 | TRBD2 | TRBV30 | AWSGTSGTHNEQF
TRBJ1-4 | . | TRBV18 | ASSPQGGEKLF
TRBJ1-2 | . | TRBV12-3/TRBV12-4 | ASTEQGDYGYT
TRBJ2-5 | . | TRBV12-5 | ASGFVGEKETQY
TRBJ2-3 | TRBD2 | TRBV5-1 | ASSEGLAGALLTDTQY
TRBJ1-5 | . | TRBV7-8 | ASSREGGGSQPQH
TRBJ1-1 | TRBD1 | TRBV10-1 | ASSDGRDRGTEAF
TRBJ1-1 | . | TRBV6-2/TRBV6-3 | ASSYSLGGRGTEAF